This T cell receptor beta chain was sequenced during a study of blood T cell repertoires in COVID-19 (dated by TCRdb to 2019 to 2021). Study-level background: Collaborator samples came from the United States, Italy and Spain and covered acute and convalescent phases of COVID-19. The sample metadata nearly always contained a de-identified subject ID, COVID-19 status, age in years and sex. The samples were drawn from the first 160 participants of the ongoing ImmuneRACE study and from 1,254 subjects provided by 6 global collaborators. Where HLA class I and class II types were available, the types were taken from metadata supplied by the sample provider, not from assay-based typing. The repertoires were released in a freely available public database intended as a resource for research on the immune response to SARS-CoV-2. The material from the prospective study consisted of cDNA or gDNA derived from T cells, B-cell-depleted T cells, or PBMCs. The dataset comprised deeply sampled blood TCRbeta repertoires from subjects exposed to, actively infected with, or recovered from COVID-19. Points the paper makes about the study in general: How much clinical and demographic metadata was included differed by source and by participant, and the metadata was provided uncurated.

TCRbeta CDR3 regions were amplified from genomic DNA using the immunoSEQ Assay, a bias-controlled multiplex PCR. For the original study's pipeline: The number of nucleated cells in each sample was estimated by amplification of reference gene primers within the assay. To quantify the absolute abundance of each unique TCRbeta CDR3 rearrangement, sequence reads were collapsed and filtered. For each sample, productive Simpson clonality was calculated as the square root of Simpson's diversity index across productive rearrangements. What TCRdb holds here is the immuneACCESS table cut down to in-frame rearrangements. Part of the clones is not present; checked against another copy, under half of the missing clones reflect an unresolved V gene, and the others are unexplained. The D gene and trimming were derived from the DNA, and the V and J assignments and clone size from that table. This sample is represented by approximately 210,000 clones; 85% to 90% of them were singletons. 0.78% of the sample belongs to the ten largest clones.

Measured from the cysteine to the phenylalanine, the CDR3 is 17 residues long. Left in the record is the CDR3 DNA by itself, 51 bases read in frame from the first base. The germline V gene specifies SGDLS as CDR1 and YYNGEE as CDR2. The germline V and J ends show losses of 0 bases and 6 bases respectively, and no gene match explains 11 bases of the junction. On this clone itself: The antigen it binds to is not known. It has no much larger one-base neighbor in the sample; base qualities were not kept.

The collaborating institutions used their own protocols to collect whole blood in K2EDTA tubes. For TCRbeta analysis, collaborator samples were shipped as frozen whole blood, as isolated PBMCs, or as DNA extracted from either sample type. The sequenced sample was peripheral blood. The rearranged chain carries TRBV9 and TRBJ2-1; 8 bases in the middle match TRBD2. The clonotype originates from a woman between 65 and 79 years old with acute or convalescent COVID-19. The CDR3 region reads CASSVENSGLEFNEQFF. The DNA sequence is as follows: TGTGCCAGCAGCGTAGAGAATTCGGGACTAGAATTCAATGAGCAGTTCTTC.